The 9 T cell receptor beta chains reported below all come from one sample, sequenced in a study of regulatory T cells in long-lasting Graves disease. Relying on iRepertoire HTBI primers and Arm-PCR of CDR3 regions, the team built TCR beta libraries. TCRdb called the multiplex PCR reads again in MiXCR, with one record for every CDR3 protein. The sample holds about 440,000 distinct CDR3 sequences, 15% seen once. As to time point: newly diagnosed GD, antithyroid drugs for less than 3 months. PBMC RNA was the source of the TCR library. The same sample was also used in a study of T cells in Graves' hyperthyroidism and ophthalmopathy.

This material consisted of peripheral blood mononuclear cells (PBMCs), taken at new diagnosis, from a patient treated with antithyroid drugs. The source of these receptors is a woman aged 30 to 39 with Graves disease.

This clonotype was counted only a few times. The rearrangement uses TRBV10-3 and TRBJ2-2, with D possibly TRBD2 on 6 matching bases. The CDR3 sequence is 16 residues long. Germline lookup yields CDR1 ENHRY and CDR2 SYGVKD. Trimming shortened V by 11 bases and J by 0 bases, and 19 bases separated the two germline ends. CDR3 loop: CASTSGGGTNTGELFF. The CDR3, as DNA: TGTGCCTCGACCTCGGGCGGCGGGACGAACACCGGGGAGCTGTTTTTT.

For the CDR3, the DNA is TGTGCCAGTTCGGCTGGGCTCCTTAACTATGGCTACACCTTC. This translates into CASSAGLLNYGYTF. The chain uses TRBV6-1 and TRBJ1-2; D unresolved. V was pared by 9 bases and J by 1 base, with 15 bases between. Germline V lookup: CDR1 MNHNS, CDR2 SASEGT. This CDR3 is 14 amino acids long.

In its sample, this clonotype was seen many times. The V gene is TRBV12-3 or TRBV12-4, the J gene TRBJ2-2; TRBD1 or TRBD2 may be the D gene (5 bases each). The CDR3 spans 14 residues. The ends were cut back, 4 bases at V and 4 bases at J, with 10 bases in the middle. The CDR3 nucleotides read TGTGCCAGCAGTTATGGGACCGGCACCGGGGAGCTGTTTTTT. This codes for CASSYGTGTGELFF.

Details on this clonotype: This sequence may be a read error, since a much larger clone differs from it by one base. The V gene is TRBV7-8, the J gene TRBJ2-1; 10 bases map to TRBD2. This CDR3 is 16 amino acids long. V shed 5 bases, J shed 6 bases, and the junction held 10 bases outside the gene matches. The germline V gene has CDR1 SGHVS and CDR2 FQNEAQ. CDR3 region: CASSVKAGGGPNEQFF. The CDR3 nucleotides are TGTGCCAGCAGCGTCAAAGCGGGGGGGGGTCCCAATGAGCAGTTCTTC.

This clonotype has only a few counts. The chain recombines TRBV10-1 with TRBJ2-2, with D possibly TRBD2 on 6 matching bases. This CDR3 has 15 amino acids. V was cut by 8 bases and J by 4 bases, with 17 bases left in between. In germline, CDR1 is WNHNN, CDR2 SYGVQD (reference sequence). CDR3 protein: CASGDAAGSTGELFF. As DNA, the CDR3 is TGCGCCAGCGGGGACGCAGCCGGGAGCACCGGGGAGCTGTTTTTT.

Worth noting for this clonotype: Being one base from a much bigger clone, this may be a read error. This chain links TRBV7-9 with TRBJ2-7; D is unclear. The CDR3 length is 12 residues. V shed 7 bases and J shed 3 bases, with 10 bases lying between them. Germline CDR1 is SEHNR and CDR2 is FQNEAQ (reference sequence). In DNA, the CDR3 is TGTGCCAGCAACAATCGGCGCTACGAGCAGTACTTC. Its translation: CASNNRRYEQYF.

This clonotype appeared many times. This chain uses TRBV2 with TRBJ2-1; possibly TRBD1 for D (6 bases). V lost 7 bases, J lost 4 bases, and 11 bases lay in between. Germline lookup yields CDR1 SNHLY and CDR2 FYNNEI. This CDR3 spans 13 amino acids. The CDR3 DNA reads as TGTGCCAGCACCCGAGGACAGTACAATGAGCAGTTCTTC. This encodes CASTRGQYNEQFF.

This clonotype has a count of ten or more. This chain's CDR3 is CASSLGQAADQPQHF. The CDR3 coding sequence is TGTGCCAGCAGCTTGGGGCAGGCCGCCGATCAGCCCCAGCATTTT. The V call is TRBV5-8, the J call TRBJ1-5; unclear D gene. The CDR3 extends over 15 amino acids. Germline V gene data show CDR1 as SGHTS and CDR2 as YDEGEE. Trimming cost V 0 bases and J 5 bases, with 12 bases left between them.

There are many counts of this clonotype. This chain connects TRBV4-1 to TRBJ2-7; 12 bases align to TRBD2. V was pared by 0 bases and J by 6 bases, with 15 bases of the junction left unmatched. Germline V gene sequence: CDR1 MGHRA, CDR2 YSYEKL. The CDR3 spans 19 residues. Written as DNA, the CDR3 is TGCGCCAGCAGCCAAGAGAGAGGGCGCGGGGCTAGCGGGAGGGTCGAGCAGTACTTC. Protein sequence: CASSQERGRGASGRVEQYF.